These 7 T cell receptor beta chains share one sample of origin, sequenced in a study of blood T cell repertoires in COVID-19. Profiled with immunoSEQ multiplex PCR; TCRdb holds only in-frame clones, not every one. The data contain roughly 200,000 clones, 70% to 90% of them singletons. The specimen sequenced was peripheral blood. These receptors all stem from a woman aged 25 to 39 with acute or convalescent COVID-19.

This clone appeared a single time. The CDR3 DNA sequence: TGTGCCAGCAGCTTATCCCCGTCTATGAACACTGAAGCTTTCTTT. Its translation: CASSLSPSMNTEAFF. The rearrangement links TRBV13 to TRBJ1-1; no clear D gene. Germline V gene lookup returns CDR1 PRHDT and CDR2 FYEKMQ (reference sequence). The V end lost 2 bases, the J end lost 0 bases, and 10 bases lay between the germline ends. The CDR3 has 15 amino acids.

The chain recombines TRBV11-1 with TRBJ2-1; tentative D call: TRBD1 (5 bases). Germline CDR1 and CDR2: SGHAT and FQDESV (reference sequence). Trimming cost V 2 bases and J 8 bases, with 13 bases left between them. There are 14 residues in the CDR3. DNA for the CDR3: TGTGCCAGCAGCTTATACCCAGGCAGGGATGAGCAGTTCTTC. Encoded protein: CASSLYPGRDEQFF.

The chain employs TRBV27 and TRBJ2-1; TRBD1 might be the D (6 bases). This CDR3 spans 11 amino acids. Germline V lookup: CDR1 MNHEY, CDR2 SMNVEV (reference sequence). Trimming cost V 6 bases and J 10 bases, with 10 bases left between them. The CDR3 region has the DNA TGTGCCAGCAGCCACGGACAGGAGCAGTTCTTC. It is translated as CASSHGQEQFF.

The chain combines TRBV10-3 with TRBJ1-6, with 9 nucleotides matching TRBD1. Germline lookup yields CDR1 ENHRY and CDR2 SYGVKD. This CDR3 is 15 amino acids long. V lost 6 bases, J lost 8 bases, and 8 bases stayed unmatched. The DNA for the CDR3 is TGTGCCATCAGGGCAACAGGGGGCGCGGATTCACCCCTCCACTTT. Its protein is CAIRATGGADSPLHF.

This chain connects TRBV30 to TRBJ2-3; 8 nucleotides align to TRBD2. Germline loops: CDR1 GTSNPN, CDR2 SVGIG (reference sequence). The trim removed 0 bases at V and 5 bases at J, leaving 4 bases unmatched. The CDR3 runs 14 residues. DNA for the CDR3: TGTGCCTGGAGTGTCGGACTAGCAGAAGATACGCAGTATTTT. Translation: CAWSVGLAEDTQYF. Full variable domain (remainder filled in from reference TRBV30 and TRBJ2-3): SQTIHQWPATLVQPVGSPLSLECTVEGTSNPNLYWYRQAAGRGLQLLFYSVGIGQISSEVPQNLSASRPQDRQFILSSKKLLLSDSGFYLCAWSVGLAEDTQYFGPGTRLTVL.

This clone was detected only once. The rearrangement joins TRBV5-1 to TRBJ1-5, with D possibly being TRBD1 (6 bases). CDR3 length: 14 amino acids. Trimming took off 4 bases at V and 4 bases at J, with 12 bases between the two ends. Germline CDR1 and CDR2: SGHRS and YFSETQ. CDR3 in amino acids: CASSPDRQNQPQHF. DNA for the CDR3: TGCGCCAGCAGCCCCGACAGGCAGAATCAGCCCCAGCATTTT.

V usage is TRBV25-1 and J usage is TRBJ2-1; 7 nucleotides line up with TRBD2. The trim removed 4 bases at V and 8 bases at J, leaving 14 bases unmatched. Germline values: CDR1 MGHDK, CDR2 SYGVNS. The CDR3 contains 16 residues. Here the CDR3 reads CASSGPGTNPPHEQFF. Written as DNA, the CDR3 is TGTGCCAGCAGTGGACCCGGGACTAATCCCCCCCATGAGCAGTTCTTC. Full variable domain (missing parts from reference TRBV25-1 and TRBJ2-1): EADIYQTPRYLVIGTGKKITLECSQTMGHDKMYWYQQDPGMELHLIHYSYGVNSTEKGDLSSESTVSRIRTEHFPLTLESARPSHTSQYLCASSGPGTNPPHEQFFGPGTRLTVL.